The clone carrying this TCR beta chain has just a few counts. Its antigen remains unidentified. A TCRbeta library incorporating unique molecular identifiers was prepared. In TCRdb, the PCR reads were re-called with MiXCR into one record per CDR3 protein. The sample holds around 700,000 distinct CDR3 sequences, under 15% seen once. The data were obtained in a study of T-cell reconstitution after alpha-beta-depleted transplantation in children. Findings and caveats of the study: Where alpha-beta T cells came from about two months after transplant was reportedly several hundred expanded graft clones.

The V end lost 2 bases, the J end lost 0 bases, and 4 bases lay between the germline ends. The CDR3 sequence is 12 residues long. The V gene's germline CDR1 is SQVTM and CDR2 ANQGSEA. The source of this sequence is a girl under 10 years old with congenital amegakaryocytic thrombocytopenia, due to receive a stem cell transplant. The input for sequencing was PBMCs, taken before TCRalphabeta/CD19-depleted stem cell transplant. The chain joins TRBV29-1 to TRBJ2-5, with D unclear. The CDR3 DNA reads TGCAGCGTTGAAAAAAACCAAGAGACCCAGTACTTC. Translated, it gives CSVEKNQETQYF. The entire variable domain, with the rest obtained from reference TRBV29-1 and TRBJ2-5, is as follows: SAVISQKPSRDICQRGTSLTIQCQVDSQVTMMFWYRQQPGQSLTLIATANQGSEATYESGFVIDKFPISRPNLTFSTLTVSNMSPEDSSIYLCSVEKNQETQYFGPGTRLLVL.